The source of this T cell receptor (beta chain) is a study of cytomegalovirus exposure and HLA in healthy donors. Background on the study: Earlier sequencing of some 180 million T cells yielded 90 million to 140 million unique TCR beta sequences.

In the case of this clone: Its specificity is unknown.

Primers for the PCR totalled 60 Vbeta and 13 Jbeta. The method was immunoSEQ multiplex PCR; TCRdb's version includes in-frame clones alone and lacks a portion of them. Of over 100,000 clones in the sample, roughly 85% were seen once. The J segment lost 4 bases and the V segment lost 4 bases, leaving 6 bases of the junction unmatched. The CDR3 is 15 residues long. CDR1 and CDR2 from the germline V gene are SGHRS and YFSETQ. Study results and limitations: A later analysis showed that HLA-associated TCR beta chains had undergone more clonal expansion than equally common others. Certain indistinguishable V segments, among them TRBV6-2 and TRBV6-3, were excluded.

The receptor was isolated from a man aged 60 to 75 in good health and CMV-seropositive. The sample was PBMCs. The chain recombines TRBV5-1 with TRBJ2-2; TRBD2 agrees at 8 bases. The chain's CDR3 is CASSGSGTSTGELFF. CDR3 nucleotide sequence: TGCGCCAGCAGCGGATCCGGGACTAGCACCGGGGAGCTGTTTTTT.